These T cell receptor beta chains were read from a single sample in a study of shared clonotypes between healthy human individuals. Using immunoSEQ multiplex PCR, the repertoire was profiled, and TCRdb retains in-frame clones only, with some absent. This table holds around 1,100,000 clones, 60% to 80% found once. Sequenced input: memory CD4+ T cells from PBMCs. Source of these receptors: a man aged 18 to 30 in good health. Some clones in this sample may be carry-over from other donors' samples. Each CDR3 is given with its conserved first and last residue. D genes are given only for firm matches. Some rows mark clone size as missing; the rest say once, few, many or name a class of expanded clone.

CASSLDGYEQYF TGCGCCAGCAGCTTGGACGGATACGAGCAGTACTTC TRBV5-1 . . TRBJ2-7
CATSRDRGLREKLFF TGTGCCACCAGCAGAGATAGGGGGTTGAGGGAAAAACTGTTTTTT TRBV15 . . TRBJ1-4
CASSLGLAVSTDTQYF TGTGCCAGCAGCTTAGGACTAGCGGTTTCCACAGATACGCAGTATTTT TRBV7-9 TRBD2 . TRBJ2-3
CASSLTRTPANYGYTF TGTGCCAGCAGCTTAACGAGAACACCCGCAAACTATGGCTACACCTTC TRBV7-8 . few TRBJ1-2
CASTEGTGEAEQFF TGTGCCAGCACCGAAGGGACAGGGGAGGCTGAGCAGTTCTTC TRBV2 TRBD1 . TRBJ2-1
CASSLWVGRGDQPQHF TGTGCCAGCAGCTTATGGGTGGGGCGGGGAGATCAGCCCCAGCATTTT TRBV7-9 . . TRBJ1-5
CASSLVQGPGYTF TGTGCCAGCAGCTTGGTACAGGGGCCCGGCTACACCTTC TRBV5-5 TRBD1 . TRBJ1-2
CASSSTGAGNTIYF TGTGCCAGCAGTTCGACTGGAGCTGGAAACACCATATATTTT TRBV28 . . TRBJ1-3
CASPPAGENTGELFF TGTGCCAGCCCTCCAGCGGGGGAGAACACCGGGGAGCTGTTTTTT TRBV18 TRBD2 . TRBJ2-2
CASSYGRAEAFF TGTGCCAGCAGCTACGGGAGAGCTGAAGCTTTCTTT TRBV5-6 . few TRBJ1-1
CASSQKQGNEKLFF TGTGCCAGCAGCCAAAAACAGGGGAATGAAAAACTGTTTTTT TRBV4-2 TRBD1 . TRBJ1-4
CASSLEQDETEAFF TGTGCCAGCAGTTTAGAACAGGACGAGACTGAAGCTTTCTTT TRBV28 . . TRBJ1-1
CASSASQVRELFF TGTGCCAGCAGCGCCTCACAGGTGCGGGAGCTGTTTTTT TRBV9 . once TRBJ2-2
CASSVATTSGGLYYEQYF TGTGCCAGCAGCGTAGCTACCACTAGCGGGGGCCTATACTACGAGCAGTACTTC TRBV9 TRBD2 . TRBJ2-7
CASSAAGGYGYTF TGTGCCAGCAGTGCCGCGGGGGGCTATGGCTACACCTTC TRBV28 . . TRBJ1-2
CASIKGDSSYNEQFF TGTGCCAGCATAAAAGGGGATAGCTCCTACAATGAGCAGTTCTTC TRBV28 . many TRBJ2-1
CASSLAPGGLAGGRIETQYF TGTGCCAGCAGCTTAGCTCCCGGAGGACTAGCGGGAGGGAGGATCGAGACCCAGTACTTC TRBV7-2 TRBD2 . TRBJ2-5
CASSQAGPPIYNEQFF TGTGCCAGCAGCCAGGCGGGACCCCCCATTTACAATGAGCAGTTCTTC TRBV7-9 . . TRBJ2-1
CASRDGSFMDEQFF TGTGCCAGCAGGGACGGGAGTTTCATGGATGAGCAGTTCTTC TRBV6-5 . . TRBJ2-1
CASSLDSQSTDTQYF TGTGCCAGCAGCTTAGACTCCCAGAGCACAGATACGCAGTATTTT TRBV7-3 . . TRBJ2-3
CASSSWGALETQYF TGTGCCAGCAGTTCGTGGGGGGCTCTCGAGACCCAGTACTTC TRBV11-2 . . TRBJ2-5
CASSLTSGNYNEQFF TGTGCCAGCAGCTTGACTAGCGGGAATTACAATGAGCAGTTCTTC TRBV7-2 TRBD2 . TRBJ2-1
CASSVGDTFYEQYF TGTGCCAGCAGTGTGGGGGACACCTTCTACGAGCAGTACTTC TRBV2 . . TRBJ2-7
CASSEALLVGLAYEQYF TGTGCCAGCAGTGAAGCCCTCTTAGTTGGGCTAGCCTACGAGCAGTACTTC TRBV6-1 . . TRBJ2-7
CASSLASGRYEQYF TGCGCCAGCAGCTTGGCTAGCGGGAGGTACGAGCAGTACTTC TRBV5-1 TRBD2 . TRBJ2-7
CASGYDRVQYF TGTGCTAGTGGATACGACCGCGTGCAGTACTTC TRBV12-5 . few TRBJ2-7
CASTSTWETQYF TGTGCCAGCACTTCAACGTGGGAGACCCAGTACTTC TRBV28 . . TRBJ2-5
CASSVDQSQTDTQYF TGTGCCAGCAGCGTAGACCAGTCCCAGACAGATACGCAGTATTTT TRBV9 . . TRBJ2-3
CASSPQVNYGYTF TGTGCCAGCAGCCCTCAGGTGAACTATGGCTACACCTTC TRBV28 . . TRBJ1-2
CASSPLTRQKTYEQYF TGTGCCAGCAGCCCCCTAACCCGACAGAAAACCTACGAGCAGTACTTC TRBV28 . . TRBJ2-7
CASTPSSAQETQYF TGTGCCAGCACCCCGTCTAGCGCCCAAGAGACCCAGTACTTC TRBV6-6 . . TRBJ2-5
CASSLSWDRVQPQHF TGTGCCAGCAGTTTAAGTTGGGACAGGGTTCAGCCCCAGCATTTT TRBV6-5 TRBD1 . TRBJ1-5
CASTWGVNQPQHF TGTGCCAGTACATGGGGGGTCAATCAGCCCCAGCATTTT TRBV19 . . TRBJ1-5
CASSIGQVSNQPQHF TGTGCCAGTAGTATCGGGCAAGTTAGCAATCAGCCCCAGCATTTT TRBV19 . . TRBJ1-5
CASIGIVEGGYTF TGTGCCAGCATCGGGATAGTAGAGGGTGGCTACACCTTC TRBV28 . once TRBJ1-2
CAWSNGGYNQPQHF TGTGCCTGGAGTAACGGGGGATACAATCAGCCCCAGCATTTT TRBV30 . few TRBJ1-5
CASSRWGGSNQPQHF TGTGCCAGTAGTCGCTGGGGAGGAAGCAATCAGCCCCAGCATTTT TRBV19 . . TRBJ1-5